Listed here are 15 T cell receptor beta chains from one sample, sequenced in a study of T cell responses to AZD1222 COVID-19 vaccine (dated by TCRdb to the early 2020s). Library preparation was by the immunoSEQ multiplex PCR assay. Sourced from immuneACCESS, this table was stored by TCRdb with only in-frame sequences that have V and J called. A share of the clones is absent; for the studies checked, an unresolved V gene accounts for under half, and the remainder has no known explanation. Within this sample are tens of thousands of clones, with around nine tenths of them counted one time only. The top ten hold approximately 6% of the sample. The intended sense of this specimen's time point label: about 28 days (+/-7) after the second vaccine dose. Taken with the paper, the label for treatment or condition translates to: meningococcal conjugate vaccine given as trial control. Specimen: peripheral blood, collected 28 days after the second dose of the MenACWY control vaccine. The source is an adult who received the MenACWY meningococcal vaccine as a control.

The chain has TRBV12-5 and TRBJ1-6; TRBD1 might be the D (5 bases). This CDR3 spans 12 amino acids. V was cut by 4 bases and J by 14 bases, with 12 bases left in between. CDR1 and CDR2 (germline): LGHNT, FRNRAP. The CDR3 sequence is CASGSLTGTLHF. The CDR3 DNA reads TGTGCTAGTGGTTCACTAACAGGTACCCTCCACTTT.

The CDR3 nucleotides read TGTGCCAGCAGTGAAGCGCTAGGGGGCGCTTTGAGGGGCTACACCTTC. Amino acids: CASSEALGGALRGYTF. The chain uses TRBV2 and TRBJ1-2; 7 nucleotides agree with TRBD1. The J segment lost 8 bases and the V segment lost 0 bases, leaving 12 bases of the junction unmatched. Germline lookup yields CDR1 SNHLY and CDR2 FYNNEI. CDR3 length equals 16 residues.

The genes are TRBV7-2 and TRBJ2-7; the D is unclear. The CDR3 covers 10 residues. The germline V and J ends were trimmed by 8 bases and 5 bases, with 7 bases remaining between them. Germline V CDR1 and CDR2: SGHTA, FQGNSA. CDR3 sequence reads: CASGPDEQYF. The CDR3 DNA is TGTGCCAGCGGACCGGACGAGCAGTACTTC.

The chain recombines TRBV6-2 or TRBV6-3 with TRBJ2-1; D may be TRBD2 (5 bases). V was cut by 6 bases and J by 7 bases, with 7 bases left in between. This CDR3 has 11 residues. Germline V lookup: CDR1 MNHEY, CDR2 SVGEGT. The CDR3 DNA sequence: TGTGCCAGCAGCCGGGGTAATGAGCAGTTCTTC. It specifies CASSRGNEQFF.

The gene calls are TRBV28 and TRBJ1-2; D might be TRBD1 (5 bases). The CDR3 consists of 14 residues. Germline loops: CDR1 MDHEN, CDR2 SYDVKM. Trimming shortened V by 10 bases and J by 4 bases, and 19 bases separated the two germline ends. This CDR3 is CAITGGANIYGYTF. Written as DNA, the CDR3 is TGTGCCATCACAGGCGGCGCGAATATCTATGGCTACACCTTC.

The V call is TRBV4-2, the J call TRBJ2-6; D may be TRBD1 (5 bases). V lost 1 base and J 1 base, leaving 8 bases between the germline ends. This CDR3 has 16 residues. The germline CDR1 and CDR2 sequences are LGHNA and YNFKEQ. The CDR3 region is CASSQGGRSGANVLTF. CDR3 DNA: TGTGCCAGCAGCCAAGGGGGCAGGTCTGGGGCCAACGTCCTGACTTTC.

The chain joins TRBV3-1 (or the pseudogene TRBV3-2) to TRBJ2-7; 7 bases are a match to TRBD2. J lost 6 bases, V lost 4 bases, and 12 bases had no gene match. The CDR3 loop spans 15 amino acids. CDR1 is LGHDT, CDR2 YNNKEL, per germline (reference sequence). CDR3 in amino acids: CASSLLSGKEGEQYF. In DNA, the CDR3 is TGTGCCAGCAGCCTCTTAAGCGGGAAGGAGGGCGAGCAGTACTTC.

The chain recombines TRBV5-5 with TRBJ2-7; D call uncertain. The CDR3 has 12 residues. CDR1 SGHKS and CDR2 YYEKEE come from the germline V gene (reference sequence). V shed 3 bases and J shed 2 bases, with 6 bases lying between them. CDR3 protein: CASSYLPYEQYF. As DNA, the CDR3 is TGTGCCAGCAGCTACCTCCCCTACGAGCAGTACTTC.

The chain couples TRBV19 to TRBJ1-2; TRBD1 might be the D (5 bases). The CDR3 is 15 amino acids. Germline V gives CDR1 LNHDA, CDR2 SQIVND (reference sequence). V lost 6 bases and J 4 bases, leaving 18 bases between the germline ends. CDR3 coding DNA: TGTGCCAGTAGGACACCGGGACCGCGTACCTATGGCTACACCTTC. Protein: CASRTPGPRTYGYTF.

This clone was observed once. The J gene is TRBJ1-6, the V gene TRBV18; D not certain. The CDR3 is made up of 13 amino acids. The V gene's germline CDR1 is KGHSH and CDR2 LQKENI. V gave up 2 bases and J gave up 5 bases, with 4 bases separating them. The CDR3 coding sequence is TGTGCCAGCTCACCAGGGGATAATTCACCCCTCCACTTT. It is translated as CASSPGDNSPLHF.

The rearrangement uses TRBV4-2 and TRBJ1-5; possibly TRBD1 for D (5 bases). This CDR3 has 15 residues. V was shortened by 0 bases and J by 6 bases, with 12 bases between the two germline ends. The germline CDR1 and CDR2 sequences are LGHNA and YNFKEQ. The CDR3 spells CASSQDREGGQPQHF. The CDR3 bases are TGTGCCAGCAGCCAAGACAGGGAGGGCGGTCAGCCCCAGCATTTT.

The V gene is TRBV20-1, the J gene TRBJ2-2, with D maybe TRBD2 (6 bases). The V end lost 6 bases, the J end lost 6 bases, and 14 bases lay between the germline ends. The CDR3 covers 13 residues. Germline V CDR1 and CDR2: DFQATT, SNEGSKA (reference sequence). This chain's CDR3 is CSASLSSAGELFF. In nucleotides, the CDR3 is TGCAGTGCGAGTTTATCTAGCGCCGGGGAGCTGTTTTTT.

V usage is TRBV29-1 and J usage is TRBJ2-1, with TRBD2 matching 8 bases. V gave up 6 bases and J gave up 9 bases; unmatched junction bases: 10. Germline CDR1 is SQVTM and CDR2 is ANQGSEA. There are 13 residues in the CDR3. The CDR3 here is CSVKGAGELEQFF. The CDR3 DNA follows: TGCAGCGTGAAAGGAGCGGGAGAACTTGAGCAGTTCTTC.

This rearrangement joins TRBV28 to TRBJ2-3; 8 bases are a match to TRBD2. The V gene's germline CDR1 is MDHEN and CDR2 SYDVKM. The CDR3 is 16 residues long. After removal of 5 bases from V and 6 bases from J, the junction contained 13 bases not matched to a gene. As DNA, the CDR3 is TGTGCCAGCAGTGGGGAGGGCGGGAGGCACATGGATACGCAGTATTTT. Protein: CASSGEGGRHMDTQYF.

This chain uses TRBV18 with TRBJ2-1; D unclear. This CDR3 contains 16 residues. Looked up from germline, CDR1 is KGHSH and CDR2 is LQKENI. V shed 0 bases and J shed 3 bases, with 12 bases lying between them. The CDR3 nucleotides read TGTGCCAGCTCACCACCCAGGCAGGCCAACTACAATGAGCAGTTCTTC. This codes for CASSPPRQANYNEQFF.